The 3 T cell receptor beta chains given below trace back to one sample, sequenced in a study of CD8 T cells in ankylosing spondylitis. General observations from the study: Seemingly distinctive of ankylosing spondylitis blood was a TCR beta motif formed by eight highly homologous variants.

MiXCR, applied by TCRdb to the 5' RACE reads, yields one record per CDR3 protein. The sample records about 440,000 distinct CDR3 sequences, over 15% being singletons. No antigen has been identified for these receptors. The sample taken for sequencing was blood, either unsorted or a sorted T cell fraction (not recorded which). The source is a male donor with ankylosing spondylitis.

This clonotype was counted between two and nine times. This rearrangement joins TRBV12-3 or TRBV12-4 to TRBJ1-4, with D unclear. The CDR3 has 12 residues. The ends were cut back, 6 bases at V and 11 bases at J, with 13 bases in the middle. The CDR3 sequence is CASSRAGGKLFF. For the CDR3, the DNA is TGTGCCAGCAGCAGAGCTGGTGGGAAACTGTTTTTT.

This clonotype was seen a few times. The J gene is TRBJ1-3, the V gene TRBV7-8; no clear D. This CDR3 is 13 amino acids long. V was pared by 8 bases and J by 3 bases, with 11 bases between. Germline lookup yields CDR1 SGHVS and CDR2 FQNEAQ. CDR3 nucleotide sequence: TGTGCCAGCCAGGTCCGCGTTGGAAACACCATATATTTT. It yields the protein CASQVRVGNTIYF.

The V call is TRBV5-1, the J call TRBJ2-3; TRBD2 aligns across 8 bases. V shed 5 bases, J shed 3 bases, and the junction held 5 bases outside the gene matches. Germline V lookup: CDR1 SGHRS, CDR2 YFSETQ. The CDR3 runs 14 residues. The CDR3 is CASRVKRGTDTQYF. For the CDR3, the DNA is TGCGCCAGCAGAGTCAAGCGGGGGACAGATACGCAGTATTTT.